This paragraph covers one T cell receptor (beta chain) sequence. Produced via immunoSEQ multiplex PCR; TCRdb's table is partial and in-frame only. Of 130,000 to 150,000 clones in the sample, roughly 84% are singletons; the top ten hold under 7%. Participants came from 20 to 25 US areas, aged roughly 18 to 89 years. Within 2 weeks before study entry, exposed participants met a COVID-19 case. The entry originates in a study of blood T cell repertoires in COVID-19. V shed 1 base and J shed 1 base, with 11 bases lying between them. Germline-derived CDR1 and CDR2 are MGHRA and YSYEKL. The CDR3 runs 16 residues.

The sample was PBMCs or T cells enriched from blood (not recorded which). This clonotype was sampled from a woman aged 45-65 years who had been exposed to COVID-19. This chain links TRBV4-1 with TRBJ1-5, with a weak D call TRBD1 (6 bases). This chain's CDR3 is CASSQVPGVSNQPQHF. The CDR3 nucleotides are TGCGCCAGCAGCCAAGTCCCAGGGGTAAGCAATCAGCCCCAGCATTTT.